This T cell receptor (beta chain) was sequenced for a study of regulatory T cells in long-lasting Graves disease. The study's findings and limits: Newly diagnosed patients shared about a thousand public clonotypes; persistent patients shared around 2,500.

In regard to this clonotype: Its specificity is not known.

The time point here: newly diagnosed GD, antithyroid drugs for less than 3 months. The TCR library used RNA extracted from PBMCs. CDR3 size: 14 residues. Looked up from germline, CDR1 is KGHDR and CDR2 is SFDVKD. V lost 7 bases to trimming and J lost 5 bases, with 15 bases between them. Libraries of TCR beta came from iRepertoire HTBI primers plus Arm-PCR of CDR3 regions. TCRdb independently ran MiXCR on the multiplex PCR reads; one entry per CDR3 protein. Counted here are roughly 360,000 distinct CDR3 sequences, 12% occurring once; the ten biggest clones make up about 19%. These data were also filed under a second study, of T cells in Graves' hyperthyroidism and ophthalmopathy.

This clonotype originated in a woman aged 18-29 years with Graves disease. The chain combines TRBV24-1 with TRBJ2-3; D is uncertain. The sample here was peripheral blood mononuclear cells (PBMCs), taken at new diagnosis, from a patient treated with antithyroid drugs. CDR3 sequence (DNA): TGTGCCACCAGCAAAACAGAATACGGAGATACGCAGTATTTT. It codes for CATSKTEYGDTQYF.